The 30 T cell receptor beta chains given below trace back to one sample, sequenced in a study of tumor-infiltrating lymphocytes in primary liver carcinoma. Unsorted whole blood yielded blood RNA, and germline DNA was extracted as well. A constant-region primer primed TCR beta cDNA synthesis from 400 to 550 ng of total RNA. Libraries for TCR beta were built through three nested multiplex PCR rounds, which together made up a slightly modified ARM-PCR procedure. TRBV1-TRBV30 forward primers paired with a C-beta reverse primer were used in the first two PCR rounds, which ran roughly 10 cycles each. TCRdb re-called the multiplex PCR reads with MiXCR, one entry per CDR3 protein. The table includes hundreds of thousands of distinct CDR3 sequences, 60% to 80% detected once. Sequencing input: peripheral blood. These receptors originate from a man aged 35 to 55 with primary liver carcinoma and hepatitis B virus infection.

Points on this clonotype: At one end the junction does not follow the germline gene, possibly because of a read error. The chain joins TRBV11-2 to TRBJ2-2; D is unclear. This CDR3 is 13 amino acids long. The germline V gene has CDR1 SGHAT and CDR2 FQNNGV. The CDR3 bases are TGTGCCTGCAGCTTTCGGAACCCCGGGGAGCTGTTTTTT. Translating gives CACSFRNPGELFF.

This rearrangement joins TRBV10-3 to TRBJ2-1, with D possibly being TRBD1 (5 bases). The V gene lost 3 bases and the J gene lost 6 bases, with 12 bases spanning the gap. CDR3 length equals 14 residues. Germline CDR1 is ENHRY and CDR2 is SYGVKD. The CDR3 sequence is CAISDVQGRNEQFF. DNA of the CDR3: TGTGCCATCAGTGACGTTCAGGGTCGCAATGAGCAGTTCTTC.

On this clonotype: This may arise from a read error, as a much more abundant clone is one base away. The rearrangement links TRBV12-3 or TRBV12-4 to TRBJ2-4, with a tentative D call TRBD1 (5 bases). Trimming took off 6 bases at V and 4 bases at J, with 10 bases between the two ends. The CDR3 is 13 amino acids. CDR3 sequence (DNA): TGTGCCAGCAGAAGGGGCGTGAAAAACATTCAGTACTTC. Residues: CASRRGVKNIQYF.

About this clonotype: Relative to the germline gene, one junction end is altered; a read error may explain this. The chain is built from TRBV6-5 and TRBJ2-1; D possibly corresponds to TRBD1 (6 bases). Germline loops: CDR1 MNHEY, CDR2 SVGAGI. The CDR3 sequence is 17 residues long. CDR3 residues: CASGYRTVGKGVNEQFF. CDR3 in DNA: TGTGCCAGCGGTTACCGTACAGTCGGGAAGGGGGTCAATGAGCAGTTCTTC.

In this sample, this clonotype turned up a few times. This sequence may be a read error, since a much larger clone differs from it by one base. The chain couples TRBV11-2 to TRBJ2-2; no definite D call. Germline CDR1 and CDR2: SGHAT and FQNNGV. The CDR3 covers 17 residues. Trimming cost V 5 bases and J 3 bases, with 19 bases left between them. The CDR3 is CASSPRLALQDTGELFF. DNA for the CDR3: TGTGCCAGCAGCCCCAGACTCGCCCTCCAGGACACCGGGGAGCTGTTTTTT.

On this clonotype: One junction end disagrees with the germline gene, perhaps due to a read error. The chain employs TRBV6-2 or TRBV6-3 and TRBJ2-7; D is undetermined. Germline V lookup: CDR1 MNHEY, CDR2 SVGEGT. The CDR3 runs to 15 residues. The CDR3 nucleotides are TGTGCCAACAGTCATATCAGGATTTTGTCCTACGAGCAGTACTTC. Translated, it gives CANSHIRILSYEQYF.

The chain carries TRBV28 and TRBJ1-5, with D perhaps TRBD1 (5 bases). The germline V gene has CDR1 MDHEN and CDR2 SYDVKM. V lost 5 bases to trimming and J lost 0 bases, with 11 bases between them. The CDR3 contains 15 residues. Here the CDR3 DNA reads TGTGCCAGCAGTCAGGGACGGTATAGCAATCAGCCCCAGCATTTT. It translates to CASSQGRYSNQPQHF.

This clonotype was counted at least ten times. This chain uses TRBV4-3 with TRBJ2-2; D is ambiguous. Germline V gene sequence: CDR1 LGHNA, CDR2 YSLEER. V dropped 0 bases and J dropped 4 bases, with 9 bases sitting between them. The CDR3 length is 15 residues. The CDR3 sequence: CASSQDRTGTGELFF. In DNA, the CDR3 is TGCGCCAGCAGCCAAGACCGTACGGGCACCGGGGAGCTGTTTTTT.

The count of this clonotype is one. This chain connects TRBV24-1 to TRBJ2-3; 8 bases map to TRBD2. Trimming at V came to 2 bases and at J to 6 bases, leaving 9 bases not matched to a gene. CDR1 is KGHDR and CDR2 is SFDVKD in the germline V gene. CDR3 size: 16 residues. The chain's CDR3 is CATSDWTSRGGDTQYF. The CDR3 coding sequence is TGTGCCACCAGTGATTGGACTAGCAGAGGGGGTGATACGCAGTATTTT.

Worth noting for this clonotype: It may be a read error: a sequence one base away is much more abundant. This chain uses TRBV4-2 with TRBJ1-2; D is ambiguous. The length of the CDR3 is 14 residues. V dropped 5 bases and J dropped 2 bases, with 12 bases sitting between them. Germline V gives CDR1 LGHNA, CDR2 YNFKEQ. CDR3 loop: CASSALDWNYGYTF. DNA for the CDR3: TGTGCCAGCAGCGCCCTTGATTGGAACTATGGCTACACCTTC.

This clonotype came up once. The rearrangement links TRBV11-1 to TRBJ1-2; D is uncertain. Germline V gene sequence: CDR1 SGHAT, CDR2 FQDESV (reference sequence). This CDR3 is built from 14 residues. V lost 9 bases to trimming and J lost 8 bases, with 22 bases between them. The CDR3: CASSSEEPWMGYTF. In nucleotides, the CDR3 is TGTGCCAGTAGCAGCGAAGAACCGTGGATGGGCTACACCTTC.

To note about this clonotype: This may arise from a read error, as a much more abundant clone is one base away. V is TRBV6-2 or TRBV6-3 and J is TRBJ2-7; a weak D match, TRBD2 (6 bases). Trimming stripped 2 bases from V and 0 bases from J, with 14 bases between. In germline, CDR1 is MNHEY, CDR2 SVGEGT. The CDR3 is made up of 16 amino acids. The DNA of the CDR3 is TGTGCCAGCAGTTACGAGTTCGGCGGGATCTCCTACGAGCAGTACTTC. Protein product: CASSYEFGGISYEQYF.

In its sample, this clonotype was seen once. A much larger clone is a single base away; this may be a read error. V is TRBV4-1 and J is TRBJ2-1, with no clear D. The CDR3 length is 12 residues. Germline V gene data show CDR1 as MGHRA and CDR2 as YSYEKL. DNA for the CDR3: TGCGCCAGCAGCCATCCCAACAATGAGCAGATCTTC. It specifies CASSHPNNEQIF.

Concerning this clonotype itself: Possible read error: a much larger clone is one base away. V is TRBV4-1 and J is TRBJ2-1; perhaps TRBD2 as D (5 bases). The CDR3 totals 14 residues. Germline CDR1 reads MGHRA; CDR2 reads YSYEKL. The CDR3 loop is CASGQERQLNEQFF. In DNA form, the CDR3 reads TGCGCCAGCGGCCAAGAGCGGCAGCTCAATGAGCAGTTCTTC.

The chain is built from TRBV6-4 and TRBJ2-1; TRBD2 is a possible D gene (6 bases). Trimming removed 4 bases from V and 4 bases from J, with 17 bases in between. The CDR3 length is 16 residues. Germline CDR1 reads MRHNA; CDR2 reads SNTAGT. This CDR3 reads CASSASGVSGYNEQFF. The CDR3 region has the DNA TGTGCCAGCAGTGCCTCGGGAGTCTCGGGGTACAATGAGCAGTTCTTC.

CDR3 amino acids: CAGIPAGLAGQETQYF. Written as DNA, the CDR3 is TGTGCCGGCATCCCTGCTGGACTAGCGGGACAAGAGACCCAGTACTTC. This chain joins TRBV12-3 or TRBV12-4 and TRBJ2-5, with 12 bases matching TRBD2. The CDR3 loop spans 16 amino acids. V lost 11 bases to trimming and J lost 2 bases; unmatched junction nucleotides: 12.

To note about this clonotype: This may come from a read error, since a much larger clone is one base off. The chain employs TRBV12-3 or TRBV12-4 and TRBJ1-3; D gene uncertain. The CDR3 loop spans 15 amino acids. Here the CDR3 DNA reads TGTGCCAGCATACTAAGTGGGTTGGCTGGAAACGCCATATATTTT. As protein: CASILSGLAGNAIYF.

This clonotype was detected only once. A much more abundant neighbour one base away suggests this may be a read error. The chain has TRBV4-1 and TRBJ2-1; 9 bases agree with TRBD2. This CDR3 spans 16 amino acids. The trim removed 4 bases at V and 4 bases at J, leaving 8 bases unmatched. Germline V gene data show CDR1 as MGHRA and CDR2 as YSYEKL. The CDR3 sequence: CASSLSLAGLYNEQFF. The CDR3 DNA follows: TGCGCCAGCAGCCTGAGCCTAGCGGGATTATACAATGAGCAGTTCTTC.

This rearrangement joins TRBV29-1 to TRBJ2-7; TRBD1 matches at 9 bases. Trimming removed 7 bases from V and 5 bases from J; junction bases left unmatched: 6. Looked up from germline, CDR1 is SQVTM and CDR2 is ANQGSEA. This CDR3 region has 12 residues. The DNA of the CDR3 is TGCAGCGCCGGACAGGGGCCCCACGAGCAGTACTTC. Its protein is CSAGQGPHEQYF.

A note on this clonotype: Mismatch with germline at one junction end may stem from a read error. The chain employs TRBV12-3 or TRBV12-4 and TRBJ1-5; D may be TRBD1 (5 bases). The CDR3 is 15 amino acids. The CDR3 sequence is CASMRGRYGEQPQHF. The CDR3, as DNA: TGTGCGAGCATGCGGGGACGGTACGGGGAACAGCCCCAGCATTTT.

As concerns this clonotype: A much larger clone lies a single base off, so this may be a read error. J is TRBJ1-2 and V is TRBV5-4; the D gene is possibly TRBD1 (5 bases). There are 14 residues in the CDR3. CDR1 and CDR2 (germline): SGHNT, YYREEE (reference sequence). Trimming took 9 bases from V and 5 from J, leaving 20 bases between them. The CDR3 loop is CANTPAQGGYGYTF. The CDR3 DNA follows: TGTGCCAACACCCCCGCGCAGGGCGGGTATGGCTACACCTTC.

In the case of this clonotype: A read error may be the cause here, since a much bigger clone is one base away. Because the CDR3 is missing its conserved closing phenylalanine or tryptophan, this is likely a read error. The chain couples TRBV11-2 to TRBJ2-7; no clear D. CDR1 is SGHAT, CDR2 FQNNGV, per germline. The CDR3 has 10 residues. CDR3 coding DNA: TGTGTCAGTGGGACCTACGAGCAGTACTCC. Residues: CVSGTYEQYS.

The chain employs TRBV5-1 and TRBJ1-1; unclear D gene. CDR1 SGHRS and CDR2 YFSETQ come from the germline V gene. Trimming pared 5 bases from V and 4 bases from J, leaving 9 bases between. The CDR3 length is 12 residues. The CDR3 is CASSMGATEAFF. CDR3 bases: TGCGCCAGCAGTATGGGAGCCACTGAAGCTTTCTTT.

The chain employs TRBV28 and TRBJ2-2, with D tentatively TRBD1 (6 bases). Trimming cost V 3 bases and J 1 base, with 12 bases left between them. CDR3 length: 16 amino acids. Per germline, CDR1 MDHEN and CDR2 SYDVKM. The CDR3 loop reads CASSLKLGQNTGELFF. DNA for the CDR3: TGTGCCAGCAGTTTGAAATTGGGACAGAACACCGGGGAGCTGTTTTTT.

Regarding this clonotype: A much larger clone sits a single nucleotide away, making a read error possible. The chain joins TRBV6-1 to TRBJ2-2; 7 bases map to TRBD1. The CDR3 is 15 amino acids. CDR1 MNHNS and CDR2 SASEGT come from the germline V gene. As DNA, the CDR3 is TGTGGCAGCAGTGTCGGGACAGCGAACACCGGGGAGCTGTTTTTT. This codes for CGSSVGTANTGELFF.

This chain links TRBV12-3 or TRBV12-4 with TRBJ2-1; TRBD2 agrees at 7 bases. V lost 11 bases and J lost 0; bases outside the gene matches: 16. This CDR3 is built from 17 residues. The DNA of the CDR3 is TGTGCCGGCACCTTAAAGGGACGGGAGGACTCCTACAATGAGCAGTTCTTC. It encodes CAGTLKGREDSYNEQFF.

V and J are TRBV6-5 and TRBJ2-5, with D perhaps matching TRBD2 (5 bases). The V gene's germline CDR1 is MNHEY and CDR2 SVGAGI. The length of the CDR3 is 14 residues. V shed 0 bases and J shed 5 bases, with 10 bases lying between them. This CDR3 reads CASSYSLPGETQYF. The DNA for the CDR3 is TGTGCCAGCAGTTACTCGCTTCCGGGGGAGACCCAGTACTTC.

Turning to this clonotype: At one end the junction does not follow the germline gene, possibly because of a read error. Here the CDR3 DNA reads TGTGACAGCAGCCAAGAGAATAGCGGAAACTACGGGCAGTACTTC. Protein sequence: CDSSQENSGNYGQYF. The V gene is TRBV4-2, the J gene TRBJ2-7; D is possibly TRBD2 (6 bases). Germline CDR1 and CDR2: LGHNA and YNFKEQ. This CDR3 has 15 amino acids.

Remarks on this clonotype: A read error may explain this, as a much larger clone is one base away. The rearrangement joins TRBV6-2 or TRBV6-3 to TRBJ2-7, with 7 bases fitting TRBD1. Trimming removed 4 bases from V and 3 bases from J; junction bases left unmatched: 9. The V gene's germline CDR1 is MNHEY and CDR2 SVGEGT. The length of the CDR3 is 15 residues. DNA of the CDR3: TGTGCCAGCAGTTCCAACCGGGACAGTGTCTACGAGCAGTACTTC. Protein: CASSSNRDSVYEQYF.

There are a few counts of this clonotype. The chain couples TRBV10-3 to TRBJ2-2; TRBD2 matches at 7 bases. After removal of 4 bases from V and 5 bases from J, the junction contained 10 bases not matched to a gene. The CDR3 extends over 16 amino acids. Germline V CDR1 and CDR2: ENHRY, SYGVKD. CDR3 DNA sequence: TGTGCCATCAGTGGAGGCACGGGGGAGGGGACCGGGGAGCTGTTTTTT. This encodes CAISGGTGEGTGELFF.